A selection of T cell receptor beta chains follows, all from one sample in a study of resident and recirculating memory T cells in vitiligo. The repertoire was sequenced with immunoSEQ multiplex PCR; TCRdb's copy has only in-frame clones and lacks some. This table holds some 70,000 clones, roughly nine tenths found once. Specimen: blood. These receptor sequences come from a male donor with vitiligo. The CDR3 runs from the conserved cysteine through the conserved F or W. The D gene is left open where the match is weak. Size tells how often a clone was seen (once, few, many) or the class of an expanded clone, and some rows leave it out.

j_gene,v_gene,d_gene,abundance,CDR3aa,CDR3nt
TRBJ2-7,TRBV19,-,-,CASSSTGSLSDEQYF,TGTGCCAGTAGTTCAACAGGGTCCTTGTCGGACGAGCAGTACTTC
TRBJ2-1,TRBV4-1,-,once,CASSQDFSGGNEQFF,TGCGCCAGCAGCCAAGATTTTTCTGGGGGGAATGAGCAGTTCTTC
TRBJ2-1,TRBV5-1,TRBD2,-,CASSLAVGGHNEQFF,TGCGCCAGCAGCTTGGCCGTGGGAGGGCACAATGAGCAGTTCTTC
TRBJ1-1,TRBV28,TRBD1,-,CASSLPGQGSVTEAFF,TGTGCCAGCAGTCTCCCGGGACAGGGATCCGTCACTGAAGCTTTCTTT
TRBJ2-1,TRBV2,TRBD2,few,CASQNLAGGLGGEQFF,TGTGCCAGCCAGAATCTAGCGGGGGGGCTTGGGGGTGAGCAGTTCTTC
TRBJ1-5,TRBV4-1,TRBD1,-,CASSQSGQGNQPQHF,TGCGCCAGCAGCCAAAGTGGACAGGGCAATCAGCCCCAGCATTTT
TRBJ2-1,TRBV2,-,-,CASSVKGSYNEQFF,TGTGCCAGCAGTGTAAAGGGGTCCTACAATGAGCAGTTCTTC
TRBJ1-1,TRBV9,-,-,CASSAAGTLNTEAFF,TGTGCCAGCAGCGCTGCCGGGACTTTGAACACTGAAGCTTTCTTT
TRBJ1-1,TRBV2,-,-,CASIIGGVSTEAFF,TGTGCCAGCATCATAGGGGGGGTTTCCACTGAAGCTTTCTTT
TRBJ1-4,TRBV7-9,-,-,CASSLGGLNEKLFF,TGTGCCAGCAGTCTAGGAGGCCTAAATGAAAAACTGTTTTTT
TRBJ1-1,TRBV1,-,few,CTSSQRTGPNTEAFF,TGCACCAGCAGCCAACGGACAGGGCCGAACACTGAAGCTTTCTTT
TRBJ2-1,TRBV6-5,-,-,CASSYGDGEQFF,TGTGCCAGCAGTTACGGAGACGGGGAGCAGTTCTTC
TRBJ1-2,TRBV4-2,-,-,CASSQDKNNYGYTF,TGTGCCAGCAGCCAAGATAAAAATAACTATGGCTACACCTTC
TRBJ2-7,TRBV11-2,TRBD1,-,CASSSYRGLEQYF,TGTGCCAGCAGCTCCTACAGGGGGCTCGAGCAGTACTTC
TRBJ2-7,TRBV6-5,-,-,CASSYSTPTGSYEQYF,TGTGCCAGCAGTTACTCTACCCCGACAGGTTCCTACGAGCAGTACTTC
TRBJ2-7,TRBV19,TRBD1,-,CASSSGTGGDLVDEQYF,TGTGCCAGTAGTTCGGGGACAGGGGGCGATTTGGTAGACGAGCAGTACTTC
TRBJ1-2,TRBV29-1,-,-,CSPRRGGSYCYTF,TGCAGCCCCCGGAGGGGGGGATCATATTGCTACACCTTC
TRBJ2-7,TRBV27,-,-,CASSTGNEQYF,TGTGCCAGCAGCACCGGGAACGAGCAGTACTTC
TRBJ2-7,TRBV15,TRBD1,-,CATSNGEQGTYEQYF,TGTGCCACCAGCAACGGGGAACAGGGGACCTACGAGCAGTACTTC
TRBJ1-2,TRBV27,-,-,CASSLYREGGYTF,TGTGCCAGCAGTTTATACAGGGAGGGTGGCTACACCTTC
TRBJ2-7,TRBV7-8,TRBD2,-,CASSLTGGASYEQYF,TGTGCCAGCAGCTTAACCGGGGGGGCCTCCTACGAGCAGTACTTC
TRBJ2-2,TRBV5-1,TRBD1,-,CASRGDSNTGELFF,TGCGCCAGCAGAGGGGACAGCAACACCGGGGAGCTGTTTTTT